This note documents a single T cell receptor (beta chain) sequence. Its antigen is not known. The germline CDR1 and CDR2 sequences are SGHVS and FNYEAQ. The V and J ends lost 5 bases and 7 bases respectively, with 23 bases between them. The CDR3 totals 16 residues. The data are from a study of beta chain features in type 1 diabetes. Regarding the study as a whole: In every one of the four CD4+ subsets, TCRB CDR3s were moderately but significantly shorter in Type 1 diabetes patients. More deletions and fewer insertions at VDJ junctions were found in patients with type 1 diabetes. PCR might show a preference for shorter templates, equally across patients and controls.

All of the isolated RNA was reverse transcribed, so expressed TCRB transcripts were sequenced. Generated by immunoSEQ multiplex PCR, the TCRdb table keeps only in-frame clones and is missing some. Seen here are approximately 730,000 clones, 13% observed once, and the top ten hold less than 0.025%. Over 95% purity was reached by all sorted populations. The receptor comes from a man aged 18 to 30 with type 1 diabetes. The rearrangement joins TRBV7-6 to TRBJ2-5, with D possibly matching TRBD2 (6 bases). Specimen: naive CD4+ T cells from blood. CDR3 sequence: CASSPEWRVDILTQYF. The CDR3, as DNA: TGTGCCAGCAGCCCCGAATGGAGGGTGGACATTCTGACCCAGTACTTC. Supplemented by reference TRBV7-6 and TRBJ2-5, the full variable domain reads GAGVSQSPRYKVTKRGQDVALRCDPISGHVSLYWYRQALGQGPEFLTYFNYEAQQDKSGLPNDRFSAERPEGSISTLTIQRTEQRDSAMYRCASSPEWRVDILTQYFGPGTRLLVL.